The 10 T cell receptor beta chains in this list originate from one sample, sequenced in a study of beta chain features in type 1 diabetes. The antigens of these receptors remain unknown. Whole-study results and caveats: Among all four CD4+ subsets, Type 1 diabetes patients had TCRB CDR3s that were moderately but significantly shorter.

As every portion of the isolated RNA was reverse transcribed, the sequencing read expressed TCRB transcripts. Clones were read by immunoSEQ multiplex PCR, and TCRdb kept only the in-frame ones, dropping some. The table records about 160,000 clones, 8% to 9.5% of them present only once. The sequenced sample consisted of central memory CD4+ T cells from blood. These receptors were obtained from a woman aged 18-29 years with type 1 diabetes.

Ten or more counts support this clone. The chain recombines TRBV4-1 with TRBJ2-1; TRBD2 aligns across 14 bases. V shed 1 base, J shed 8 bases, and the junction held 4 bases outside the gene matches. CDR1 and CDR2 from the germline V gene are MGHRA and YSYEKL. CDR3 length equals 16 residues. CDR3 loop: CASSQAGGLAGDEQFF. For the CDR3, the DNA is TGCGCCAGCAGCCAAGCGGGGGGACTAGCGGGAGATGAGCAGTTCTTC.

In this sample, this clone turned up a few times. This chain uses TRBV4-3 with TRBJ1-3; D gene unclear. Between the trimmed V and J ends, which lost 4 bases and 4 bases, there was a span of 20 bases. The CDR3 sequence is 17 residues long. Germline CDR1 reads LGHNA; CDR2 reads YSLEER. The CDR3 spells CASSRYGPNPSGNTIYF. The CDR3, as DNA: TGCGCCAGCAGCCGATACGGTCCTAACCCGTCCGGAAACACCATATATTTT.

This clone was seen a few times. This rearrangement joins TRBV5-8 to TRBJ1-2; D may be TRBD1 (5 bases). This CDR3 has 15 amino acids. The V end was cut by 2 bases, the J end by 4 bases, with 15 bases between. Germline values: CDR1 SGHTS, CDR2 YDEGEE. CDR3: CASSFNGRGSYGYTF. The DNA for the CDR3 is TGTGCCAGCAGCTTTAATGGTCGGGGGAGCTATGGCTACACCTTC.

The chain uses TRBV6-1 and TRBJ2-3, with D maybe TRBD1 (5 bases). The germline CDR1 and CDR2 sequences are MNHNS and SASEGT. Deletions cut 6 bases from V and 5 bases from J, with 18 bases between. CDR3 length equals 15 residues. For the CDR3, the DNA is TGTGCCAGCAGGACAGTTTTGGGGCCTGGAGATACGCAGTATTTT. Translated: CASRTVLGPGDTQYF.

The chain combines TRBV18 with TRBJ2-5; D unresolved. Per the germline V gene, CDR1 is KGHSH and CDR2 is LQKENI. This CDR3 region has 13 residues. Trimming removed 1 base at V and 3 bases at J, with 6 bases between. The CDR3 bases are TGTGCCAGCTCACCACGCGACAAAGAGACCCAGTACTTC. It yields the protein CASSPRDKETQYF.

This clone was seen a few times. This chain connects TRBV18 to TRBJ2-7, with 7 nucleotides matching TRBD2. V shed 3 bases, J shed 5 bases, and the junction held 7 bases outside the gene matches. The CDR3 covers 14 residues. CDR1 KGHSH and CDR2 LQKENI come from the germline V gene. The CDR3 sequence is CASSPRGGPDEQYF. DNA for the CDR3: TGTGCCAGCTCACCCCGGGGAGGGCCGGACGAGCAGTACTTC.

This chain links TRBV11-3 with TRBJ1-2, with a possible D match to TRBD1 (5 bases). The germline V and J ends were trimmed by 0 bases and 6 bases, with 11 bases remaining between them. Germline-derived CDR1 and CDR2 are SGHNT and YENEEA. The CDR3 has 14 amino acids. CDR3 loop: CASSLDQGGDGYTF. As DNA, the CDR3 is TGTGCCAGCAGCTTAGATCAGGGAGGTGATGGCTACACCTTC.

This clone was seen only a few times. This chain connects TRBV29-1 to TRBJ2-3; D is unclear. Looked up from germline, CDR1 is SQVTM and CDR2 is ANQGSEA. CDR3 size: 13 residues. Trimming removed 3 bases at V and 0 bases at J, with 7 bases between. CDR3: CSVDPTSTDTQYF. The CDR3 region has the DNA TGCAGCGTTGACCCGACTAGCACAGATACGCAGTATTTT.

The rearrangement uses TRBV5-4 and TRBJ2-5, with TRBD2 matching 12 bases. This CDR3 comprises 15 residues. The ends lost 3 bases at V and 2 bases at J; junction bases unmatched: 2. The V gene's germline CDR1 is SGHNT and CDR2 YYREEE (reference sequence). CDR3 sequence: CASSSTSGRQETQYF. DNA of the CDR3: TGTGCCAGCAGCTCGACTAGCGGGAGACAAGAGACCCAGTACTTC. Variable domain in full (rest from reference TRBV5-4 and TRBJ2-5): ETGVTQSPTHLIKTRGQQVTLRCSSQSGHNTVSWYQQALGQGPQFIFQYYREEENGRGNFPPRFSGLQFPNYSSELNVNALELDDSALYLCASSSTSGRQETQYFGPGTRLLVL.

This chain links TRBV19 with TRBJ1-2; D is ambiguous. From germline, CDR1 is LNHDA and CDR2 SQIVND (reference sequence). V gave up 5 bases and J gave up 0 bases, with 4 bases separating them. This CDR3 region has 12 residues. CDR3 coding DNA: TGTGCCAGTAGTCCCGCTAACTATGGCTACACCTTC. As protein: CASSPANYGYTF.